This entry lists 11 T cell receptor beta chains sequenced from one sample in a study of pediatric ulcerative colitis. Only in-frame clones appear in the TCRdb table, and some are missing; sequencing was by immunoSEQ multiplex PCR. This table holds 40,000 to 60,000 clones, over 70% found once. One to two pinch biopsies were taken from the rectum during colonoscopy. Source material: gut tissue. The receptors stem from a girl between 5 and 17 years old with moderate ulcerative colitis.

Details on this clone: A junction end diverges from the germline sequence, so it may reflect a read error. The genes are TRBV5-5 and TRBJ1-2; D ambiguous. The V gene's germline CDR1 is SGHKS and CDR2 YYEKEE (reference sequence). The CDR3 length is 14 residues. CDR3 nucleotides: TGTGCCAGCAGCTTGGCCGTTAACGAGCCCGTCCCAGACTTC. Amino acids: CASSLAVNEPVPDF.

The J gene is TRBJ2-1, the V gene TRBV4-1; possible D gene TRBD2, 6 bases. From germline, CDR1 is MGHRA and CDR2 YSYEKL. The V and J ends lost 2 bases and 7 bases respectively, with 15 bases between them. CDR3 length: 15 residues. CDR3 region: CASSQSPRLGNEQFF. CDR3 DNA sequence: TGCGCCAGCAGCCAAAGTCCGAGACTAGGGAATGAGCAGTTCTTC.

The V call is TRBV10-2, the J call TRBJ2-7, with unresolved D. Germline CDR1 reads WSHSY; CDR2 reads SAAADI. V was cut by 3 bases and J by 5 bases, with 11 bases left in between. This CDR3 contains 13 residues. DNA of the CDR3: TGCGCCAGCAGTGACAAGGGTGCCGACGAGCAGTACTTC. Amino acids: CASSDKGADEQYF.

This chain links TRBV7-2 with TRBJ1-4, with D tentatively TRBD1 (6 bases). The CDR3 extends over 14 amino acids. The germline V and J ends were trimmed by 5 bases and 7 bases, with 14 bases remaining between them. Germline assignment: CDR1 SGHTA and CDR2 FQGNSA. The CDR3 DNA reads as TGTGCCAGCAGCCAGAGGGGGACGAGTGAAAAACTGTTTTTT. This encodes CASSQRGTSEKLFF.

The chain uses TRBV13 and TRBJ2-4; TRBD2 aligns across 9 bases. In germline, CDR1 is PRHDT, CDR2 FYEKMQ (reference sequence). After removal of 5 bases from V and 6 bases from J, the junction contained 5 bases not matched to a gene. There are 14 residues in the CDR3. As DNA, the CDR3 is TGTGCCAGCAGCCTCCTAGCGGGAAGAAACATTCAGTACTTC. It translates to CASSLLAGRNIQYF.

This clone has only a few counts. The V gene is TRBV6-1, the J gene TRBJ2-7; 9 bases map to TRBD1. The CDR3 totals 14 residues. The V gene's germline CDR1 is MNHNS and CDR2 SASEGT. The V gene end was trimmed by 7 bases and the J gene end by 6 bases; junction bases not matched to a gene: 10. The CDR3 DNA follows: TGTGCCAGCACCCCCGGGACAGGGATTGTCGAGCAGTACTTC. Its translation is CASTPGTGIVEQYF.

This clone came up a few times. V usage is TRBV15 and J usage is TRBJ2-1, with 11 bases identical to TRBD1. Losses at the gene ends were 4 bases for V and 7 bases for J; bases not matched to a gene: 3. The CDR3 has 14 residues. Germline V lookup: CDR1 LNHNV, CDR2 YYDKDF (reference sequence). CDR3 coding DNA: TGTGCCACCAGCACGGACAGGGGGCCTAATGAGCAGTTCTTC. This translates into CATSTDRGPNEQFF.

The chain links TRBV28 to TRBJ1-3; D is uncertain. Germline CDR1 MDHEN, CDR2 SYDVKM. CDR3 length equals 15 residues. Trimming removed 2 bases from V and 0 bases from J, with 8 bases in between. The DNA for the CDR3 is TGTGCCAGCAGTTTAAGACTGACCTCTGGAAACACCATATATTTT. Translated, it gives CASSLRLTSGNTIYF.

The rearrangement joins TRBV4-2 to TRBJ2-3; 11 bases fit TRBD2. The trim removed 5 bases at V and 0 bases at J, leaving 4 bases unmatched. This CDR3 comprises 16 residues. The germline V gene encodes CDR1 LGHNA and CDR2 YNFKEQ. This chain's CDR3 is CASSSRLAGSTDTQYF. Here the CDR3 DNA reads TGTGCCAGCAGCAGTCGACTAGCGGGAAGCACAGATACGCAGTATTTT.

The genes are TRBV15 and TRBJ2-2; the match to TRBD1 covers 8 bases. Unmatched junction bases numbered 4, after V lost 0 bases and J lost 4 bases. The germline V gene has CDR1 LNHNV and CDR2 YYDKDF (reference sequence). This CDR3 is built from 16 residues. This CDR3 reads CATSRETGESTGELFF. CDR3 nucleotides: TGTGCCACCAGCAGAGAGACAGGGGAGAGCACCGGGGAGCTGTTTTTT.

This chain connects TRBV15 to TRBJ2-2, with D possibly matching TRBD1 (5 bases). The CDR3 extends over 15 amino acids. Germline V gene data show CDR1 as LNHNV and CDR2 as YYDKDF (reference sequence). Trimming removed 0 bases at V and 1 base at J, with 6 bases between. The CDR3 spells CATSRDQGNTGELFF. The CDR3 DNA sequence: TGTGCCACCAGCAGAGATCAGGGGAACACCGGGGAGCTGTTTTTT. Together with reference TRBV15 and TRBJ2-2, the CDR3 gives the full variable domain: DAMVIQNPRYQVTQFGKPVTLSCSQTLNHNVMYWYQQKSSQAPKLLFHYYDKDFNNEADTPDNFQSRRPNTSFCFLDIRSPGLGDTAMYLCATSRDQGNTGELFFGEGSRLTVL.